The 4 T cell receptor beta chains below all came from one sample that was sequenced in a study of blood T cell repertoires in COVID-19. Libraries were prepared by immunoSEQ multiplex PCR; TCRdb keeps only in-frame clonotypes and omits some of them. This sample yields 350,000 to 450,000 clones, of which about 87% are seen a single time; about 2.1% belongs to the top ten. Specimen: PBMCs or T cells enriched from blood (not recorded which). Receptors were obtained from a man aged 40-49 years in a cohort exposed to, infected with or recovered from COVID-19 (not recorded which).

The chain combines TRBV16 with TRBJ2-1, with 12 bases identical to TRBD2. Germline V gives CDR1 KGHSY, CDR2 FQNENV. V lost 3 bases to trimming and J lost 6 bases; unmatched junction nucleotides: 6. The CDR3 sequence is 16 residues long. The CDR3 DNA reads TGTGCCAGCAGCCACGAGACTAGCGGGAGTGGCAATGAGCAGTTCTTC. Protein: CASSHETSGSGNEQFF.

This chain joins TRBV7-9 and TRBJ2-1; the match to TRBD2 covers 8 bases. The CDR3 sequence is 18 residues long. Germline trimming cut 8 bases from V and 0 bases from J; bases unmatched to any gene: 15. Germline V gives CDR1 SEHNR, CDR2 FQNEAQ (reference sequence). CDR3 sequence (DNA): TGTGCCAGCTCCGGTTTGACGGGAGGGGGTCGCTCCTACAATGAGCAGTTCTTC. Translating it yields CASSGLTGGGRSYNEQFF.

The chain's CDR3 is CASSKVGGTRENIQYF. DNA for the CDR3: TGTGCCAGCAGCAAAGTGGGAGGAACCCGTGAAAACATTCAGTACTTC. The V gene is TRBV21-1, the J gene TRBJ2-4; the table's D call TRBD2 went unverified against the DNA. TRBV21-1 is recorded as a pseudogene. The CDR3 is 16 residues long.

The chain is built from TRBV4-1 and TRBJ2-4, with no clear D. This CDR3 has 16 residues. The V gene's germline CDR1 is MGHRA and CDR2 YSYEKL. The V end lost 1 base, the J end lost 2 bases, and 12 bases lay between the germline ends. This CDR3 reads CASSQVGVLSKNIQYF. For the CDR3, the DNA is TGCGCCAGCAGCCAAGTGGGCGTGTTATCCAAAAACATTCAGTACTTC.